This T cell receptor (beta chain) originates from a study of molecular identifiers for immune sequencing clone quantification. This CDR3 has 17 residues. V shed 5 bases, J shed 9 bases, and the junction held 14 bases outside the gene matches. This clonotype has at least ten counts. Its antigen remains unknown. Study-wide results and caveats: Over 99% of effector molecules, but under 1% in naive cells, were held by clones with more than 20 RNA copies. Highly expanded clones may be undercounted when identical TCR molecules share barcodes.

It was from approximately 22,000 to 940,000 sorted cells, with 10%, 30% or 50% RNA, that naive CD8 libraries came. Sorting recovered naive CD8 T cells on a CD8+CD4-CCR7+CD45RA+ profile. One entry per CDR3 protein, called by TCRdb with MiXCR from the PCR reads. The sample carries about 640,000 distinct CDR3 sequences, just under 20% recorded once. The sequence derives from a human donor in good health. Some libraries in this study had Jurkat cell RNA spiked in. Sequenced material: naive CD8+ T cells from blood, with Jurkat cell RNA spiked in. Sample subset: FACS-sorted CD8+CD4-CCR7+CD45RA+ naive T cells. The rearrangement uses TRBV12-3 or TRBV12-4 and TRBJ2-5; 14 positions agree with TRBD2. The CDR3 DNA is TGTGCCAGCAGTCCGGGGACTAGCGGGAGTTCATGGGGAGCCCAGTACTTC. It is translated as CASSPGTSGSSWGAQYF.